The text below deals with one T cell receptor beta chain. The method was immunoSEQ multiplex PCR; TCRdb's version includes in-frame clones alone and lacks a portion of them. The table includes roughly 420,000 clones, approximately 88% detected once. These data belong to a study of Ad26.COV2.S vaccination and SARS-CoV-2 variants. Across the whole study: Enrolled in COV1001, the donor was in the Ad26.COV2.S trial arm, which received the vaccine.

Treatment indicated: 15 to 20 received Ad26.COV2.S at low or high dose, single or two shots; roughly five received placebo; per-sample allocation not given. The investigators took samples on day 63 after the first vaccine or placebo injection. Germline V gene data show CDR1 as SQVTM and CDR2 as ANQGSEA. This CDR3 contains 12 residues. Trimming removed 6 bases at V and 6 bases at J, with 12 bases between. Material: peripheral blood, obtained in a trial of Ad26.COV2.S vaccine versus placebo. J is TRBJ1-5 and V is TRBV29-1, with D uncertain. This sequence originates from a person aged 18-65 years who received the Ad26.COV2.S COVID-19 vaccine or a placebo. In DNA, the CDR3 is TGCAGCGTCCGTGTGGGGTCTCAGCCCCAGCATTTT. As protein: CSVRVGSQPQHF.